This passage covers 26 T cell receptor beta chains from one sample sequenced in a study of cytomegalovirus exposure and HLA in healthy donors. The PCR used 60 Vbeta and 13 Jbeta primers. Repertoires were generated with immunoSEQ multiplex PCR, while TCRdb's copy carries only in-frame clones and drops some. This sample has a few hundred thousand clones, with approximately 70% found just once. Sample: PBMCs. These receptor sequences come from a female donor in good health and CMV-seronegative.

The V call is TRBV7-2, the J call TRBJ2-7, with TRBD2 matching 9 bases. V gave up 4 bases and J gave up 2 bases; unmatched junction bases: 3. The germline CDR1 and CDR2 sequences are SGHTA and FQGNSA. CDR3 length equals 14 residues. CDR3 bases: TGTGCCAGCAGCTACCTAGCGGGAACCTACGAGCAGTACTTC. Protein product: CASSYLAGTYEQYF.

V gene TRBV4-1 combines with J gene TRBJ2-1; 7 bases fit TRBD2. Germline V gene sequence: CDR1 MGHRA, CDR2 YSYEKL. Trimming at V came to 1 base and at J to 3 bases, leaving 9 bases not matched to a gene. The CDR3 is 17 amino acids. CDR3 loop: CASSQGGSGVIYNEQFF. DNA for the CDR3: TGCGCCAGCAGCCAAGGAGGCAGCGGGGTGATCTACAATGAGCAGTTCTTC.

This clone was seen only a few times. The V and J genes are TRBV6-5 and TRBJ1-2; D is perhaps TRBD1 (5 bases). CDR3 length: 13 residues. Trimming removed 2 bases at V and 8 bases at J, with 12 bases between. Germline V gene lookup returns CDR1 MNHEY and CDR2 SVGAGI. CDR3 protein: CASSYTKQAGYTF. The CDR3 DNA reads TGTGCCAGCAGTTACACTAAACAGGCGGGCTACACCTTC.

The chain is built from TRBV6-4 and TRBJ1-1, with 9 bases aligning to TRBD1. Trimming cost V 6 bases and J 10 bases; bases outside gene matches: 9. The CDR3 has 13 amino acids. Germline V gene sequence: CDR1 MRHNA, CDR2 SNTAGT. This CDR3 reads CASREQGATIAFF. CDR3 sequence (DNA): TGTGCCAGCAGAGAACAGGGGGCAACCATAGCTTTCTTT.

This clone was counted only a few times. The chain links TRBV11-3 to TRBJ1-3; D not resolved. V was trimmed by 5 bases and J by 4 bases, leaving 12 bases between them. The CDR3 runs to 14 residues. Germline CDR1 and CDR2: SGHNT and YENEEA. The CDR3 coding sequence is TGTGCCAGCAGCCACAGCCTATCAGGAAACACCATATATTTT. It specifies CASSHSLSGNTIYF.

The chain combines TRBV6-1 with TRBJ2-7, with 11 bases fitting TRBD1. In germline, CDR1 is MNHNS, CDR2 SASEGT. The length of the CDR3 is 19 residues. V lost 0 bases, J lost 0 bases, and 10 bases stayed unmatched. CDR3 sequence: CASSEAWGQGGRSSYEQYF. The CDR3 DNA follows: TGTGCCAGCAGTGAAGCGTGGGGACAGGGGGGTCGTAGCTCCTACGAGCAGTACTTC.

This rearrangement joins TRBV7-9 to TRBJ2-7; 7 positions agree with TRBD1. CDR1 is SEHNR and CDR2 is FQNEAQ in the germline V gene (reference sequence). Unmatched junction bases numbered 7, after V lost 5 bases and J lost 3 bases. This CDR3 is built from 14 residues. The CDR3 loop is CASSARDSLYEQYF. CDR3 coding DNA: TGTGCCAGCAGCGCCCGGGACAGCCTCTACGAGCAGTACTTC.

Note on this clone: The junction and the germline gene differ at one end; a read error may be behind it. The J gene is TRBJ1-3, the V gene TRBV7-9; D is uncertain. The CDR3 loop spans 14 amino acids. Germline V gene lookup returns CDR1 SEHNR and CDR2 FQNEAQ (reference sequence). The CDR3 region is CSSSPGYSGNTIYF. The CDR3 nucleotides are TGTTCCAGCAGCCCGGGATACTCTGGAAACACCATATATTTT.

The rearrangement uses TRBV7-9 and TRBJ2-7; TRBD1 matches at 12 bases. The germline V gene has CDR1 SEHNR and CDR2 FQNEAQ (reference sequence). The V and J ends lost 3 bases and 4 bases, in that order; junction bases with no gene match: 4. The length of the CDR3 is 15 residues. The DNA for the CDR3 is TGTGCCAGCAGCTTCCGGGACAGGGGGCGGTACGAGCAGTACTTC. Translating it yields CASSFRDRGRYEQYF.

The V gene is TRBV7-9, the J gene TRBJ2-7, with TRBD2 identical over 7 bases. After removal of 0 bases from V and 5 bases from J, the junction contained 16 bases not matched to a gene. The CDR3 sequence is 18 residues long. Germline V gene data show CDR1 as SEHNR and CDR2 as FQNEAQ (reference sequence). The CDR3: CASSLARLTSKAPHEQYF. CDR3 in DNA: TGTGCCAGCAGCTTAGCTCGGCTGACTAGCAAGGCCCCCCACGAGCAGTACTTC.

The CDR3 coding sequence is TGTGCCAGCTCACCACAAGGACAGGGGGGGTTCAATGAGCAGTTCTTC. Protein sequence: CASSPQGQGGFNEQFF. The chain has TRBV18 and TRBJ2-1, with 10 bases identical to TRBD1. V shed 1 base, J shed 6 bases, and the junction held 6 bases outside the gene matches. The germline V gene has CDR1 KGHSH and CDR2 LQKENI. This CDR3 spans 16 amino acids. Looking up the rest from reference TRBV18 and TRBJ2-1 gives the full variable domain: NAGVMQNPRHLVRRRGQEARLRCSPMKGHSHVYWYRQLPEEGLKFMVYLQKENIIDESGMPKERFSAEFPKEGPSILRIQQVVRGDSAAYFCASSPQGQGGFNEQFFGPGTRLTVL.

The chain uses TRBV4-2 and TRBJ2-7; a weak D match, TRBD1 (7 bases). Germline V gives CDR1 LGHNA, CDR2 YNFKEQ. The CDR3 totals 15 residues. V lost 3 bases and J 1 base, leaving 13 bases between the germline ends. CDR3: CASSHGAGGSYEQYF. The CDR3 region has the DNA TGTGCCAGCAGCCATGGTGCAGGGGGGTCCTACGAGCAGTACTTC.

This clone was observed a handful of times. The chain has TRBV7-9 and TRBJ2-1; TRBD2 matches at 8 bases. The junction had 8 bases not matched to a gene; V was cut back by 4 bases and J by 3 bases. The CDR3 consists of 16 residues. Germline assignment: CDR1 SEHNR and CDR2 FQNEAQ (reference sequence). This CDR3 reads CASSSGSGNNYNEQFF. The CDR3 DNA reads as TGTGCCAGCAGCTCCGGTAGCGGGAACAACTACAATGAGCAGTTCTTC.

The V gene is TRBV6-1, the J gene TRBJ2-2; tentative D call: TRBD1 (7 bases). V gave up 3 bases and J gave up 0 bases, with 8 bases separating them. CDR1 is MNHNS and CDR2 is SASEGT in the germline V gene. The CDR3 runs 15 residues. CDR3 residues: CASSDRGANTGELFF. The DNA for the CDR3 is TGTGCCAGCAGTGACAGGGGGGCGAACACCGGGGAGCTGTTTTTT.

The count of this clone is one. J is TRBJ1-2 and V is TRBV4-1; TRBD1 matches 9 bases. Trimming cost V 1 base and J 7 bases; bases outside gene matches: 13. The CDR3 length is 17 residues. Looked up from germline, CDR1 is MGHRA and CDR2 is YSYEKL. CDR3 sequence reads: CASSQGLQGARSFGYTF. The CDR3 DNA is TGCGCCAGCAGCCAAGGGTTACAGGGGGCGCGAAGTTTTGGCTACACCTTC.

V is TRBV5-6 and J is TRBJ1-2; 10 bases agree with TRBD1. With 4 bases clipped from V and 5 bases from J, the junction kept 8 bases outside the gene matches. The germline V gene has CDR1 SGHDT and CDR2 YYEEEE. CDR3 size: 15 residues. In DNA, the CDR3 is TGTGCCAGCAGCCCCATCGACAGGGGGCCGTATGGCTACACCTTC. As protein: CASSPIDRGPYGYTF.

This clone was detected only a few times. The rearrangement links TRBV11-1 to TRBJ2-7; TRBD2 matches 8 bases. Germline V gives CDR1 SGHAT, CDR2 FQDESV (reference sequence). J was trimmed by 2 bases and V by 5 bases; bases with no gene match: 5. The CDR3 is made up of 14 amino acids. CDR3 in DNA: TGTGCCAGCAGCGGGGTAGCGGGGACCTACGAGCAGTACTTC. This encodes CASSGVAGTYEQYF.

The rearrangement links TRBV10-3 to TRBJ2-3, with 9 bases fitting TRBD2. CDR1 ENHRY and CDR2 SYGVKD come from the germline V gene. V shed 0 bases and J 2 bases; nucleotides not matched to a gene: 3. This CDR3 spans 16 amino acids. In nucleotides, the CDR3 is TGTGCCATCAGTGAGTCGGAGCGGGAGGTCACAGATACGCAGTATTTT. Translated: CAISESEREVTDTQYF.

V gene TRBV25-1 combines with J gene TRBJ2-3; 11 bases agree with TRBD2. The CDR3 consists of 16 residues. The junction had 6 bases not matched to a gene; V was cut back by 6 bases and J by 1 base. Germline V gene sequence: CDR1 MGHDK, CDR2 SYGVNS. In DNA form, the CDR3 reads TGTGCCAGCAGCGACAAGGGACTAGCGGGCACAGATACGCAGTATTTT. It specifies CASSDKGLAGTDTQYF.

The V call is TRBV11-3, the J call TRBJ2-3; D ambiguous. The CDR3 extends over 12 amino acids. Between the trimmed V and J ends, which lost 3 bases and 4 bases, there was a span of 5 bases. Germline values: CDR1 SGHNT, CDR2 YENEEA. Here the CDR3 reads CASSLRADTQYF. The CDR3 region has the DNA TGTGCCAGCAGCTTGCGTGCAGATACGCAGTATTTT.

The CDR3: CASSVVGVIAFF. CDR3 coding DNA: TGTGCCAGCAGTGTCGTGGGAGTTATAGCTTTCTTT. The chain links TRBV2 to TRBJ1-1, with D uncertain. The CDR3 sequence is 12 residues long. V was pared by 4 bases and J by 10 bases, with 13 bases between. Germline CDR1 and CDR2: SNHLY and FYNNEI.

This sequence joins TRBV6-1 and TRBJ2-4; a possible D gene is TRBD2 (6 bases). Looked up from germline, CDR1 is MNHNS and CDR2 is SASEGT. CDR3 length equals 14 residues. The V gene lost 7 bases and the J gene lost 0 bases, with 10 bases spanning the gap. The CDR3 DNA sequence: TGTGCCAGCACCGCGGGGAGAGCCAAAAACATTCAGTACTTC. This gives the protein CASTAGRAKNIQYF.

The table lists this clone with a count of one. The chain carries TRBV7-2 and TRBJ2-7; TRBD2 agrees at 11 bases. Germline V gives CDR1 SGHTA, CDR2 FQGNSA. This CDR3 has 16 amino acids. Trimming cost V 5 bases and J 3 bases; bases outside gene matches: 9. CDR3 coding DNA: TGTGCCAGCAGCCCCACTAGCGGGAGAATTTACTACGAGCAGTACTTC. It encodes CASSPTSGRIYYEQYF. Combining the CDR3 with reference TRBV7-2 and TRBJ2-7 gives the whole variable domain GAGVSQSPSNKVTEKGKDVELRCDPISGHTALYWYRQSLGQGLEFLIYFQGNSAPDKSGLPSDRFSAERTGGSVSTLTIQRTQQEDSAVYLCASSPTSGRIYYEQYFGPGTRLTVT.

The CDR3 DNA reads TGTGCCAGCAGCCCAAGAGAGACGGGACTAAACAAAAATGAGCAGTTCTTC. This codes for CASSPRETGLNKNEQFF. J is TRBJ2-1 and V is TRBV14; 7 positions match TRBD2. Trimming at V came to 4 bases and at J to 7 bases, leaving 16 bases not matched to a gene. The CDR3 consists of 17 residues. From germline, CDR1 is SGHDN and CDR2 FVKESK.

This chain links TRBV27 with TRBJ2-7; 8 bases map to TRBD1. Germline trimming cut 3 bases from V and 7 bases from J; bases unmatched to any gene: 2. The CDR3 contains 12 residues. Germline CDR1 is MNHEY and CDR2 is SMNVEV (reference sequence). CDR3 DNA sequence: TGTGCCAGCAGTTTCAGGGGGCGGGAGCAGTACTTC. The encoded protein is CASSFRGREQYF.

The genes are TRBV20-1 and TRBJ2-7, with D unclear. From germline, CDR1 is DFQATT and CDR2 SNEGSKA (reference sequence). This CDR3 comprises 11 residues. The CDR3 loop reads CTPVGPYEQYF. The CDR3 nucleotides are TGCACTCCCGTTGGGCCCTACGAGCAGTACTTC.